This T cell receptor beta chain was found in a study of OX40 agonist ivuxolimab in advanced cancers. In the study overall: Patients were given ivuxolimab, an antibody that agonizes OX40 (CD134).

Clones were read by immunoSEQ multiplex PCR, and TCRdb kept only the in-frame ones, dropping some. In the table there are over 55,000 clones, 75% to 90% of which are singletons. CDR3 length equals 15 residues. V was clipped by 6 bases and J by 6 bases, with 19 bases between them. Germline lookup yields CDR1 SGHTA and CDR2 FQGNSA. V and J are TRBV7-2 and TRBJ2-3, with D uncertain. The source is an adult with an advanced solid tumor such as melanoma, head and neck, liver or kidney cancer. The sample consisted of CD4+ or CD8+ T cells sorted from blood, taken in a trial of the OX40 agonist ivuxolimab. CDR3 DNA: TGTGCCAGCAGGTTTCAACCGGGTCTGACGGATACGCAGTATTTT. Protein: CASRFQPGLTDTQYF.